The next 26 T cell receptor beta chains were all read from a single sample in a study of CD8+CD57+ T cells in acquired aplastic anemia. Template material for TCR beta VDJ and CDR3 profiling consisted of genomic DNA. A single record per CDR3 protein comes from TCRdb applying MiXCR to the reads. The table has about 220,000 distinct CDR3 sequences, about 37% seen once. Sequencing used sorted CD4+, CD8+, or CD8+CD57+ T cells (not recorded which) from PBMCs. These receptors all stem from a human donor in good health, serving as a control.

This clonotype was picked up many times. The genes are TRBV12-3 or TRBV12-4 and TRBJ1-6; a possible D gene is TRBD1 (6 bases). This CDR3 is built from 14 residues. V was trimmed by 5 bases and J by 5 bases, leaving 10 bases between them. CDR3 DNA: TGTGCCAGCAGTCTGTGGACAGATAATTCACCCCTCCACTTT. Amino acids: CASSLWTDNSPLHF.

The chain links TRBV14 to TRBJ1-3; D uncertain. Between the trimmed V and J ends, which lost 4 bases and 0 bases, there was a span of 10 bases. The germline gives CDR1 SGHDN, CDR2 FVKESK. The CDR3 length is 15 residues. For the CDR3, the DNA is TGTGCCAGCAGCCGTCCGGGGAACTCTGGAAACACCATATATTTT. Its translation: CASSRPGNSGNTIYF.

The sample holds many counts of this clonotype. V is TRBV27 and J is TRBJ1-6; possible D gene TRBD1, 5 bases. CDR1 is MNHEY, CDR2 SMNVEV, per germline (reference sequence). The CDR3 spans 14 residues. Trimming removed 9 bases at V and 7 bases at J, with 16 bases between. CDR3 sequence: CASRSGLSNSPLHF. Here the CDR3 DNA reads TGTGCCAGTAGATCGGGACTGTCGAATTCACCCCTCCACTTT.

This chain's CDR3 is CATSQTGSADYGYTF. The CDR3 DNA reads as TGTGCCACCAGCCAGACAGGTTCTGCGGACTATGGCTACACCTTC. The rearrangement uses TRBV10-3 and TRBJ1-2, with TRBD1 as a possible D gene (6 bases). In germline, CDR1 is ENHRY, CDR2 SYGVKD. This CDR3 has 15 amino acids. The ends were cut back, 10 bases at V and 3 bases at J, with 21 bases in the middle.

At least ten counts were recorded for this clonotype. The chain employs TRBV24-1 and TRBJ2-1; 7 bases map to TRBD1. The CDR3 contains 16 residues. CDR1 is KGHDR, CDR2 SFDVKD, per germline. After removal of 0 bases from V and 4 bases from J, the junction contained 5 bases not matched to a gene. As DNA, the CDR3 is TGTGCCACCAGTGATTTGACCGGGACAGAATACAATGAGCAGTTCTTC. This gives the protein CATSDLTGTEYNEQFF.

The chain has TRBV19 and TRBJ1-5, with D unresolved. Trimming left V 2 bases short and J 0 bases short, with 11 bases between. Germline V gene lookup returns CDR1 LNHDA and CDR2 SQIVND (reference sequence). The CDR3 has 16 residues. This chain's CDR3 is CASSIFWGNSNQPQHF. DNA for the CDR3: TGTGCCAGTAGTATATTCTGGGGAAATAGCAATCAGCCCCAGCATTTT.

This clonotype was observed a few times. A read error may be the cause here, since a much bigger clone is one base away. CDR3 in DNA: TGTGCCAGCAGCGCCGGGGGATATGGGCAGTACTTC. Encoded protein: CASSAGGYGQYF. The chain carries TRBV9 and TRBJ2-7; D may be TRBD2 (6 bases). CDR3 length: 12 amino acids. The germline V gene has CDR1 SGDLS and CDR2 YYNGEE. V was trimmed by 3 bases and J by 9 bases, leaving 13 bases between them.

CDR3 region: CASSAIPGGYEQYF. As DNA, the CDR3 is TGTGCCAGCAGCGCAATTCCCGGTGGATACGAGCAGTACTTC. The V gene is TRBV9, the J gene TRBJ2-7; the D is unclear. The CDR3 has 14 amino acids. Germline CDR1 and CDR2: SGDLS and YYNGEE. Trimming took off 3 bases at V and 4 bases at J, with 14 bases between the two ends.

V and J are TRBV4-1 and TRBJ2-1, with D perhaps matching TRBD1 or TRBD2 (5 bases each). The CDR3 is 16 residues long. Trimming shortened V by 4 bases and J by 8 bases, and 21 bases separated the two germline ends. Germline V gives CDR1 MGHRA, CDR2 YSYEKL. DNA for the CDR3: TGCGCCAGCAGCCTAGGACTCACCGCCGGGGCGTATGAGCAGTTCTTC. Protein: CASSLGLTAGAYEQFF.

The V and J genes are TRBV2 and TRBJ1-4; possible D gene TRBD1, 5 bases. Trimming pared 2 bases from V and 6 bases from J, leaving 13 bases between. Germline V gene data show CDR1 as SNHLY and CDR2 as FYNNEI. The CDR3 is made up of 15 amino acids. CDR3 sequence: CASSETGTWDEKLFF. As DNA, the CDR3 is TGTGCCAGCAGTGAAACCGGGACGTGGGATGAAAAACTGTTTTTT.

This clonotype was observed a few times. The CDR3 nucleotides read TGTGCCAGCAGTTCTATCGGCACCGGGACAGGGGCGAGCAATCAGCCCCAGCATTTT. It yields the protein CASSSIGTGTGASNQPQHF. This chain connects TRBV28 to TRBJ1-5; 10 nucleotides align to TRBD1. With 4 bases clipped from V and 1 base from J, the junction kept 13 bases outside the gene matches. The CDR3 runs to 19 residues. CDR1 and CDR2 from the germline V gene are MDHEN and SYDVKM.

In its sample, this clonotype was seen many times. The gene calls are TRBV20-1 and TRBJ1-3, with 9 positions matching TRBD1. The trim removed 0 bases at V and 4 bases at J, leaving 1 base unmatched. The CDR3 has 14 residues. Germline V gene sequence: CDR1 DFQATT, CDR2 SNEGSKA (reference sequence). The CDR3 loop is CSARDGTGGNTIYF. The CDR3 DNA sequence: TGCAGTGCTAGAGATGGGACAGGGGGAAACACCATATATTTT.

This clonotype was counted a few times. V gene TRBV11-1 combines with J gene TRBJ2-4; TRBD1 is a possible D gene (6 bases). The germline V and J ends were trimmed by 4 bases and 0 bases, with 13 bases remaining between them. Germline V gene lookup returns CDR1 SGHAT and CDR2 FQDESV (reference sequence). This CDR3 region has 16 residues. As DNA, the CDR3 is TGTGCCAGCAGCTCCACAGGGAAACTAGCCAAAAACATTCAGTACTTC. Its translation is CASSSTGKLAKNIQYF.

This chain uses TRBV20-1 with TRBJ2-7, with TRBD1 matching over 8 bases. The ends lost 5 bases at V and 4 bases at J; junction bases unmatched: 16. The germline V gene encodes CDR1 DFQATT and CDR2 SNEGSKA (reference sequence). CDR3 length: 16 residues. This CDR3 reads CSASPSGAGGLYEQYF. CDR3 DNA sequence: TGCAGTGCTTCACCTTCCGGGGCAGGGGGCTTGTACGAGCAGTACTTC.

As regards this clonotype: Germline is not matched at one junction end, which may reflect a read error. The chain couples TRBV27 to TRBJ2-1; possibly TRBD1 for D (5 bases). The CDR3 runs 14 residues. CDR1 MNHEY and CDR2 SMNVEV come from the germline V gene (reference sequence). The CDR3 nucleotides read TGTGCCAGCAGTTCCCTTGACAGTAACAATGAGCAGTCCTTC. Encoded protein: CASSSLDSNNEQSF.

The genes are TRBV27 and TRBJ2-7; D possibly corresponds to TRBD2 (6 bases). The CDR3 consists of 16 residues. The V and J ends lost 5 bases and 6 bases respectively, with 23 bases between them. Germline assignment: CDR1 MNHEY and CDR2 SMNVEV (reference sequence). CDR3 protein: CASSPQGAAGKFEQYF. Here the CDR3 DNA reads TGTGCCAGCAGTCCCCAAGGTGCGGCGGGGAAGTTCGAGCAGTACTTC.

In this sample, this clonotype turned up a few times. The rearrangement joins TRBV11-2 to TRBJ2-4; D is uncertain. The ends were cut back, 1 base at V and 0 bases at J, with 7 bases in the middle. The CDR3 length is 15 residues. The germline V gene encodes CDR1 SGHAT and CDR2 FQNNGV. CDR3 coding DNA: TGTGCCAGCAGCTTAGGACGGCTAGCCAAAAACATTCAGTACTTC. Encoded protein: CASSLGRLAKNIQYF.

This clonotype was seen at least ten times. The genes are TRBV20-1 and TRBJ2-1; D gene unclear. V lost 3 bases and J lost 2, with 5 bases in between. CDR1 is DFQATT, CDR2 SNEGSKA, per germline (reference sequence). The CDR3 consists of 12 residues. The CDR3 loop reads CSASGAYNEQFF. The CDR3 coding sequence is TGCAGTGCTAGCGGAGCCTACAATGAGCAGTTCTTC.

Comments on this clonotype: A much larger clone sits a single nucleotide away, making a read error possible. The chain links TRBV28 to TRBJ1-6, with 9 nucleotides matching TRBD1. Germline V lookup: CDR1 MDHEN, CDR2 SYDVKM. The CDR3 is 15 amino acids. The CDR3 DNA follows: TGTGCCCGCAGTCGCGAGGGACAGGGTGGTTCACCCCTCCACTTT. Residues: CARSREGQGGSPLHF.

About this clonotype itself: This may stem from a read error, because a much larger clone lies one nucleotide away. The V and J genes are TRBV20-1 and TRBJ2-7, with 9 bases fitting TRBD2. CDR1 and CDR2 (germline): DFQATT, SNEGSKA (reference sequence). The CDR3 length is 15 residues. The CDR3: CSAGPLAGDSYEQHF. CDR3 bases: TGCAGTGCTGGACCACTAGCGGGCGACTCCTACGAGCAGCACTTC.

On this clonotype itself: The junction differs from germline at one of its ends, possibly a read error. The chain employs TRBV5-1 and TRBJ2-6; a possible D gene is TRBD1 (5 bases). Germline V gene lookup returns CDR1 SGHRS and CDR2 YFSETQ. This CDR3 region has 14 residues. CDR3 region: CASSAQTGANVPTF. CDR3 coding DNA: TGCGCCAGCAGCGCCCAGACTGGGGCCAACGTCCCGACTTTC.

Only a few counts were recorded for this clonotype. The chain uses TRBV2 and TRBJ2-7; perhaps TRBD2 as D (5 bases). V lost 7 bases and J 5 bases, leaving 12 bases between the germline ends. Germline CDR1 reads SNHLY; CDR2 reads FYNNEI. The CDR3 is made up of 12 amino acids. This chain's CDR3 is CASTSGSHEQYF. CDR3 nucleotides: TGTGCCAGCACGTCGGGGTCCCACGAGCAGTACTTC. The entire variable domain, with the rest obtained from reference TRBV2 and TRBJ2-7, is as follows: EPEVTQTPSHQVTQMGQEVILRCVPISNHLYFYWYRQILGQKVEFLVSFYNNEISEKSEIFDDQFSVERPDGSNFTLKIRSTKLEDSAMYFCASTSGSHEQYFGPGTRLTVT.

Many counts were recorded for this clonotype. J is TRBJ2-7 and V is TRBV6-1; D may be TRBD1 (6 bases). V lost 9 bases to trimming and J lost 9 bases, with 21 bases between them. This CDR3 spans 13 amino acids. CDR1 MNHNS and CDR2 SASEGT come from the germline V gene. CDR3 bases: TGTGCCAGTGGGGCCCTGACAGGCACAGGGCAGTACTTC. It encodes CASGALTGTGQYF.

This clonotype appeared a few times. The rearrangement uses TRBV24-1 and TRBJ2-7, with 14 bases identical to TRBD2. The CDR3 has 15 residues. Germline V gene lookup returns CDR1 KGHDR and CDR2 SFDVKD. After removal of 10 bases from V and 4 bases from J, the junction contained 8 bases not matched to a gene. The CDR3 DNA follows: TGTGCCACGGGACTAGCGGGAGTTTTCGTTTACGAGCAGTACTTC. It encodes CATGLAGVFVYEQYF.

This clonotype appeared a few times. This chain joins TRBV29-1 and TRBJ2-5, with D perhaps matching TRBD2 (6 bases). CDR3 length equals 12 residues. With 5 bases removed from V and 5 bases from J, the gap between germline ends came to 12 bases. The germline V gene encodes CDR1 SQVTM and CDR2 ANQGSEA. In DNA form, the CDR3 reads TGCAGCGTTTCCGACGGAGGGGAGACCCAGTACTTC. Its protein is CSVSDGGETQYF.

This chain joins TRBV25-1 and TRBJ1-2; 7 bases align to TRBD1. This CDR3 has 14 residues. With 8 bases clipped from V and 5 bases from J, the junction kept 11 bases outside the gene matches. Per the germline V gene, CDR1 is MGHDK and CDR2 is SYGVNS. The CDR3 DNA reads as TGTGCCAGCGGACCGCCGGGACAGCTTTATGGCTACACCTTC. It encodes CASGPPGQLYGYTF.